This TCR beta chain was found in a study of cytomegalovirus exposure and HLA in healthy donors. Whole-study findings and limits: Later analysis showed most CMV-associated TCR beta chains appearing HLA-restricted.

The V gene lost 2 bases and the J gene lost 4 bases, with 11 bases spanning the gap. Germline V gene sequence: CDR1 LNHDA, CDR2 SQIVND (reference sequence). The CDR3 consists of 14 residues. The study ran its PCR with 60 Vbeta and 13 Jbeta primers. The repertoire was sequenced with immunoSEQ multiplex PCR; TCRdb's copy has only in-frame clones and lacks some. The repertoire holds around 130,000 clones, with around 74% as singletons. This clone was observed a handful of times. Its antigen is as yet unknown. The V call is TRBV19, the J call TRBJ1-2; tentative D call: TRBD1 (5 bases). The TCR comes from a woman aged 45-59 years in good health and CMV-seropositive. Material for sequencing was PBMCs. CDR3 loop: CASSITTVTYGYTF. The CDR3 DNA is TGTGCCAGTAGTATAACGACAGTGACCTATGGCTACACCTTC.